This T cell receptor (beta chain) was observed in a study of response to subunit inactivated influenza vaccine. Study-level results: New T cells are recruited in small numbers by each seasonal influenza vaccination, according to the authors' suggestion.

TCRdb called the RT-PCR reads again in MiXCR, with one record for every CDR3 protein. The sample yields about 180,000 distinct CDR3 sequences, 7.5% to 10% seen once. CDR3 size: 13 residues. The germline V and J ends were trimmed by 8 bases and 2 bases, with 11 bases remaining between them. Germline CDR1 reads MNHNS; CDR2 reads SASEGT. The sample holds a few counts of this clonotype. The antigen remains undetermined. This chain links TRBV6-1 with TRBJ2-3; TRBD1 might be the D (5 bases). The clonotype originates from a man aged 50 or older who received an inactivated influenza vaccine. Sequenced here: non-naive T cells sorted from PBMCs, sampled on the day of vaccination. The CDR3 bases are TGTGCCAGCGGTGGGGCCCACACAGATACGCAGTATTTT. Encoded protein: CASGGAHTDTQYF.